These 3 T cell receptor beta chains originate from one sample sequenced in a study of graft-versus-host responses after intestinal transplantation. No cognate antigen is known for these TCRs. The repertoire was sequenced with immunoSEQ multiplex PCR; TCRdb's copy has only in-frame clones and lacks some. The table lists approximately 86,000 clones, about nine tenths of them singletons, with roughly 0.1% in the top ten. The specimen comprised unstimulated CD4+ T cells sorted from spleen or lymph node cells, sampled before intestinal transplant. These receptors were obtained from a human donor who received an intestinal transplant.

This rearrangement joins TRBV9 to TRBJ2-7; weak D call: TRBD2 (5 bases). The length of the CDR3 is 18 residues. Germline CDR1 is SGDLS and CDR2 is YYNGEE. V was cut by 0 bases and J by 2 bases, with 21 bases left in between. The CDR3, as DNA: TGTGCCAGCAGCGTAGAATCGTCGGGGTTCCTCTCTACCTACGAGCAGTACTTC. As protein: CASSVESSGFLSTYEQYF.

The rearrangement links TRBV30 to TRBJ1-5; D remains unclear. Trimming shortened V by 1 base and J by 7 bases, and 14 bases separated the two germline ends. Germline loops: CDR1 GTSNPN, CDR2 SVGIG (reference sequence). The CDR3 covers 14 residues. CDR3 nucleotides: TGTGCCTGGAGTGATCAGACGGGGATCCAGCCCCAGCATTTT. Residues: CAWSDQTGIQPQHF.

This chain uses TRBV18 with TRBJ2-7, with TRBD2 identical over 11 bases. The CDR3 loop spans 16 amino acids. The V segment lost 0 bases and the J segment 5 bases; nucleotides outside the gene matches: 6. CDR1 and CDR2 from the germline V gene are KGHSH and LQKENI. The CDR3 sequence is CASSPPRLAGKNEQYF. Here the CDR3 DNA reads TGTGCCAGCTCACCACCGAGACTAGCGGGGAAAAACGAGCAGTACTTC.